Listed here is a single TCR beta chain. The source of the sample is a study of T cells in Graves' hyperthyroidism and ophthalmopathy. This CDR3 has 17 residues. Germline CDR1 SGHTA, CDR2 FQGNSA. The junction had 9 bases not matched to a gene; V was cut back by 3 bases and J by 5 bases. What was amplified from RNA transcripts were TCR beta CDR3 regions. A set of HTBI primers served as the primers for a first-round RT-PCR of the TCR CDR3. From the multiplex PCR reads, TCRdb called clonotypes with MiXCR, one entry per CDR3 protein. The table records hundreds of thousands of distinct CDR3 sequences, about 13% of them present only once.

Sequencing used blood. The rearrangement uses TRBV7-2 and TRBJ2-3, with 12 bases aligning to TRBD2. The receptor comes from a woman in her late teens or twenties with Graves' hyperthyroidism. The chain's CDR3 is CASSLVASGRVGDTQYF. The CDR3 DNA reads TGTGCCAGCAGCTTGGTGGCTAGCGGGAGGGTGGGAGATACGCAGTATTTT.